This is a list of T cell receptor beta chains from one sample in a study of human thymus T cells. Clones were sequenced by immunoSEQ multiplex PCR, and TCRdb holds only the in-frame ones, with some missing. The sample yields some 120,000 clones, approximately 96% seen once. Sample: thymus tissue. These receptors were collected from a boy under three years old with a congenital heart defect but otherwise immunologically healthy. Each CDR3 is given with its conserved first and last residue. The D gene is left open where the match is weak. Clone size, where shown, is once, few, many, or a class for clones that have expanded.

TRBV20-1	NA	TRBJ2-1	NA	CSLPGVNEQFF	TGCAGTCTACCTGGGGTCAATGAGCAGTTCTTC
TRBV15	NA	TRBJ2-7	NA	CATSPQRKGYEQYF	TGTGCCACCAGCCCACAACGCAAGGGTTACGAGCAGTACTTC
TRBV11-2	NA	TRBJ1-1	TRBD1	CASSLVYRGNTEAFF	TGTGCCAGCAGCTTAGTTTACAGGGGAAACACTGAAGCTTTCTTT
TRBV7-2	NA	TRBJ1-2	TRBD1	CASSLTPGTGPGYTF	TGTGCCAGCAGCCTAACACCCGGGACAGGGCCCGGCTACACCTTC
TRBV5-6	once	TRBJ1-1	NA	CASSLMANTEAFF	TGTGCCAGCAGCTTGATGGCGAACACTGAAGCTTTCTTT
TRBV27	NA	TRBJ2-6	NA	CASSLRGPGANVLTF	TGTGCCAGCAGTTTACGGGGTCCTGGGGCCAACGTCCTGACTTTC
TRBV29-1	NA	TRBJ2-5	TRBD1	CSVGGDRGQETQYF	TGCAGCGTCGGGGGGGACAGGGGGCAAGAGACCCAGTACTTC
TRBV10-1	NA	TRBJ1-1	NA	CAVGIRMNTEAFF	TGCGCCGTTGGGATTCGGATGAACACTGAAGCTTTCTTT
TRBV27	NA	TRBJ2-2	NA	CASSGRRGLSIGELFF	TGTGCCAGCAGTGGCCGACGTGGGCTCTCGATCGGGGAGCTGTTTTTT
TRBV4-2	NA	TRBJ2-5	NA	CASSRGGAGETQYF	TGTGCCAGCAGCCGCGGCGGGGCAGGGGAGACCCAGTACTTC
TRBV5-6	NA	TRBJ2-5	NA	CASSLEGETQYF	TGTGCCAGCAGCTTGGAAGGAGAGACCCAGTACTTC
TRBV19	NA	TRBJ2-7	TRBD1	CASSEGQGARYEQYF	TGTGCCAGTAGTGAGGGACAGGGGGCTCGCTACGAGCAGTACTTC
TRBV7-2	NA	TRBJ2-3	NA	CASSLTGGEPTDTQYF	TGTGCCAGCAGCTTAACCGGCGGGGAGCCCACAGATACGCAGTATTTT
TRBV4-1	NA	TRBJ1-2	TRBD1	CASSQARHGQRDRILYGYTF	TGCGCCAGCAGCCAAGCCCGACATGGACAACGGGACAGAATATTATATGGCTACACCTTC
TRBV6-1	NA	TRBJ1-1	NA	CASSEEGTEAFF	TGTGCCAGCAGTGAGGAGGGTACTGAAGCTTTCTTT
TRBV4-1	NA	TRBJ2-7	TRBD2	CASSKPGLAPYEQYF	TGCGCCAGCAGCAAACCGGGACTAGCTCCCTACGAGCAGTACTTC
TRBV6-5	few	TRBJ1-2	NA	CASSYAGRDYGYTF	TGTGCCAGCAGTTACGCGGGGCGGGACTATGGCTACACCTTC
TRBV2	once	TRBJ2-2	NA	CATGVDKVTGELFF	TGTGCCACCGGCGTGGACAAGGTCACCGGGGAGCTGTTTTTT
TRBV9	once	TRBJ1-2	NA	CASSVAGVGYGYTF	TGTGCCAGCAGCGTAGCAGGGGTGGGGTATGGCTACACCTTC
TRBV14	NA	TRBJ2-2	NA	CASRLGPNTGELFF	TGTGCCAGCAGGCTGGGCCCGAACACCGGGGAGCTGTTTTTT
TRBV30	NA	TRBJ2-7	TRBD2	CAWTAGGPPYEQYF	TGTGCCTGGACCGCGGGGGGGCCCCCCTACGAGCAGTACTTC
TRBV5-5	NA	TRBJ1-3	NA	CASSLVGSSGNTIYF	TGTGCCAGCAGCTTGGTCGGTAGCTCTGGAAACACCATATATTTT
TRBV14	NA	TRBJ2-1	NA	CASSLQSSDEQFF	TGTGCCAGCAGCCTCCAGTCTAGCGATGAGCAGTTCTTC
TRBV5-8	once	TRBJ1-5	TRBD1	CATTGGQWSNQPQHF	TGTGCCACCACCGGGGGACAGTGGAGCAATCAGCCCCAGCATTTT
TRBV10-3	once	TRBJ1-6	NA	CAIGGDPGSPLHF	TGTGCCATCGGCGGGGATCCTGGTTCACCCCTCCACTTT
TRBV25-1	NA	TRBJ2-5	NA	CASSEWETQYF	TGTGCCAGCAGTGAATGGGAGACCCAGTACTTC
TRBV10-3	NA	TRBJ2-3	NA	CAISERLINASTDTQYF	TGTGCCATCAGTGAGCGGCTGATAAATGCTAGCACAGATACGCAGTATTTT
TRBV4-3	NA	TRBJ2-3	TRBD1	CASSQERAGGSADTQYF	TGCGCCAGCAGCCAAGAAAGGGCAGGGGGCAGCGCAGATACGCAGTATTTT
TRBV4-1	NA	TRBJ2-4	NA	CASSQSQGNIQYF	TGCGCCAGCAGCCAATCCCAGGGGAACATTCAGTACTTC
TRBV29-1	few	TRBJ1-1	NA	CSVEAAFF	TGCAGCGTTGAAGCAGCTTTCTTT
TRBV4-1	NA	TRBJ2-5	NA	CASSQDMRGRSCETQYF	TGCGCCAGCAGCCAAGATATGCGCGGACGGTCGTGTGAGACCCAGTACTTC
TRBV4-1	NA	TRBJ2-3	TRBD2	CASSQDPAGDYTDTQYF	TGCGCCAGCAGCCAAGATCCAGCGGGGGATTACACAGATACGCAGTATTTT
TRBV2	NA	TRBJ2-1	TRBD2	CASSGVASGGSYNEQFF	TGTGCCAGCAGTGGAGTAGCCAGCGGGGGCTCCTACAATGAGCAGTTCTTC
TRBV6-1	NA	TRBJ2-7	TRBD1	CASSDQEGRWGDREAYEQYF	TGTGCCAGCAGTGACCAAGAAGGTCGGTGGGGGGACAGGGAGGCCTACGAGCAGTACTTC
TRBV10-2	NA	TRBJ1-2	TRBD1	CASSEENRDRASGYTF	TGCGCCAGCAGTGAGGAGAACCGGGACAGGGCGTCCGGCTACACCTTC
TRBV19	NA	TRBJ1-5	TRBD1	CASSTPGQGSKPQHF	TGTGCCAGTAGTACTCCGGGACAGGGGTCTAAGCCCCAGCATTTT
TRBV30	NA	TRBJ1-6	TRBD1	CAWTGGDNSPLHF	TGTGCCTGGACAGGGGGTGATAATTCACCCCTCCACTTT
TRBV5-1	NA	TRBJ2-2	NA	CASSFLGPGTGELFF	TGCGCCAGCAGCTTTTTGGGGCCGGGCACCGGGGAGCTGTTTTTT
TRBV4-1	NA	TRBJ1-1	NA	CASSQGTKRPGSPGGMNTEAFF	TGCGCCAGCAGCCAAGGAACTAAAAGGCCCGGGAGCCCGGGAGGCATGAACACTGAAGCTTTCTTT
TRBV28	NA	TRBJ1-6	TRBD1	CASRKGQGSQHLHF	TGTGCCAGCAGGAAAGGACAGGGTTCACAGCACCTCCACTTT